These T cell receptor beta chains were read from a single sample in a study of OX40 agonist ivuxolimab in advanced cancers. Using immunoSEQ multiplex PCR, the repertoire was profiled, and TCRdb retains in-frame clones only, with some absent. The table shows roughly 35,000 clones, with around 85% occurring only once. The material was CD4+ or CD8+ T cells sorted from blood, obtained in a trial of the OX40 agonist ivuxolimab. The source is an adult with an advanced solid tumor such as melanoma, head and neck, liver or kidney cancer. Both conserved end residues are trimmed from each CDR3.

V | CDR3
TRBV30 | AWSDPGSTYEQY
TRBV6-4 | ASTARTGGYGNQPQH
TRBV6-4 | ASSDSRVGRTGGNNSPLH
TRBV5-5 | ASSLSGGYQPQH
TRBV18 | ASSPQRTGISGANVLT
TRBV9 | ASSVGPGYTGELF
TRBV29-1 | SARNRGLDTEAF
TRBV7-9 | ASSFGAARVQETQY
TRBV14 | ASSLRWDSLSGANVLT
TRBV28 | ASSFNNSPLH
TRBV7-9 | ASSLVQGIHNEQF
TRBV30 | AWSPRVGGEKLF